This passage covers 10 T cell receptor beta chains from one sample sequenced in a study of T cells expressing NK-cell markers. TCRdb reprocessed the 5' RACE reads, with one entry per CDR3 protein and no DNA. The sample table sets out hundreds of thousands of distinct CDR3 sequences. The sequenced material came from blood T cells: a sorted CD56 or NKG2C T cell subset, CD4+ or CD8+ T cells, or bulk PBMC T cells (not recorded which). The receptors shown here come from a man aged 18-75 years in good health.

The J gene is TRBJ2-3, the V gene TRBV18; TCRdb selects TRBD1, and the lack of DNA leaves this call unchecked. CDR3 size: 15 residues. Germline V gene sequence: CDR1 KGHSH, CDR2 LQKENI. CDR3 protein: CASSPGRGGTDTQYF.

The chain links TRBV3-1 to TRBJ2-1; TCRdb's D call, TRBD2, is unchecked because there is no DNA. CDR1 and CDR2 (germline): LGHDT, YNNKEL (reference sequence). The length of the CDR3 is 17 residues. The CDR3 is CASSQQWGLAGGNEQFF.

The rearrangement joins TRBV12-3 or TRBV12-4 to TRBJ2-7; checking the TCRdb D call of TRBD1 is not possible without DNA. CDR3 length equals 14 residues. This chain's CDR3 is CASSLGTGMHEQYF.

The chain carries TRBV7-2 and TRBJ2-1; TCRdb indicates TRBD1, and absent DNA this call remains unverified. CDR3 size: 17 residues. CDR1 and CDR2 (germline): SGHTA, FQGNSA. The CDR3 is CASSPRGGTGTYNEQFF.

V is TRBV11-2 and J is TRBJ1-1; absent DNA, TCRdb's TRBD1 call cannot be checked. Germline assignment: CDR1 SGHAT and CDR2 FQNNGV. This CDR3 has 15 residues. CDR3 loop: CASSLDYRTTPEAFF. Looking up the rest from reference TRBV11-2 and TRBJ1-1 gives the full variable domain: EAGVAQSPRYKIIEKRQSVAFWCNPISGHATLYWYQQILGQGPKLLIQFQNNGVVDDSQLPKDRFSAERLKGVDSTLKIQPAKLEDSAVYLCASSLDYRTTPEAFFGQGTRLTVV.

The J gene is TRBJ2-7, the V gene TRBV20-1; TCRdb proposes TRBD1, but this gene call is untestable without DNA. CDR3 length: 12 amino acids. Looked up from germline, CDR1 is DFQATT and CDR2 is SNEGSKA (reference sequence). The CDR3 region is CSATAPLYEQYF.

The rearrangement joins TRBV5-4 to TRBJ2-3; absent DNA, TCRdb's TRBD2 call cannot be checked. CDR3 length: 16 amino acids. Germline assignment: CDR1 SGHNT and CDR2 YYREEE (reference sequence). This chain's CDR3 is CASSLVAVSSTDTQYF.

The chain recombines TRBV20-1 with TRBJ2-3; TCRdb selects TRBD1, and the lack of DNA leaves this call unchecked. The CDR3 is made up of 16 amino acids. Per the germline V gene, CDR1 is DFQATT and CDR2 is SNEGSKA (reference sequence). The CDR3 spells CSASSLAGALIDTQYF.

The CDR3 reads CASAGQGSETEAFF. This chain links TRBV12-5 with TRBJ1-1; TCRdb lists TRBD1, though no DNA is available to test this call. The CDR3 extends over 14 amino acids. Per germline, CDR1 LGHNT and CDR2 FRNRAP.

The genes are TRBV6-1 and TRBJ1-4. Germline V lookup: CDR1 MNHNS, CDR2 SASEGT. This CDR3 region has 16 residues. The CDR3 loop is CASTDAAGATNEKLFF.